This TCR beta chain was obtained from a study of blood T cell repertoires in COVID-19. Study-level background: Some COVID-19 samples were acute and others convalescent; all came from the United States, Italy and Spain. Sample material is recorded as cDNA or gDNA derived from T cells, B-cell-depleted T cells, or PBMCs.

The method was immunoSEQ multiplex PCR; TCRdb's version includes in-frame clones alone and lacks a portion of them. The profile shows 170,000 or so clones, more than 90% of them singletons. This CDR3 is 15 amino acids long. The ends lost 7 bases at V and 1 base at J; junction bases unmatched: 8. Germline V CDR1 and CDR2: SGHTA, FQGNSA. Material: peripheral blood. The receptor comes from a man aged 45-65 years with acute or convalescent COVID-19. The chain combines TRBV7-2 with TRBJ2-3; 7 bases fit TRBD2. The CDR3 region has the DNA TGTGCCAGCACCCACGGCGGGAGAGGCACAGATACGCAGTATTTT. As protein: CASTHGGRGTDTQYF.